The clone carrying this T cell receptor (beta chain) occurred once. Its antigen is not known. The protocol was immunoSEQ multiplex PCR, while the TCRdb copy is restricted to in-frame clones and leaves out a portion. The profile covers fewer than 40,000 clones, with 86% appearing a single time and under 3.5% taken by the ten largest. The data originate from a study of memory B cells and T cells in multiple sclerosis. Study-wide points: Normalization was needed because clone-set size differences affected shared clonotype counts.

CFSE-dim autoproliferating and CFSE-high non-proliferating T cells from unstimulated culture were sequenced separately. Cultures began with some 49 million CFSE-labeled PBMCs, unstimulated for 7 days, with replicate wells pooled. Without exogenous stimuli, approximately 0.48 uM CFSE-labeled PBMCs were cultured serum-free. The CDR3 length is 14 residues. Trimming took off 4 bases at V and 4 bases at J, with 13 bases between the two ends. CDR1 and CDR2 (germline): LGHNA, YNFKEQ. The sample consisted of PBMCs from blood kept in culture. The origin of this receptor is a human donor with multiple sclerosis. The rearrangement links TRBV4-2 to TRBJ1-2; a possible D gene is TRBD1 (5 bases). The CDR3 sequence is CASSRTHISYGYTF. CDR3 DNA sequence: TGTGCCAGCAGCCGGACACACATCAGCTATGGCTACACCTTC.